The clone carrying this T cell receptor (beta chain) appeared a single time. The sample is drawn from a study of blood T cell repertoires in COVID-19. The assay was immunoSEQ multiplex PCR, and TCRdb's table has in-frame clones only and misses some. The sample comprises 300,000 to 350,000 clones, approximately 91% of which are singletons, and over 0.9% rests with the top ten. CDR1 GTSNPN and CDR2 SVGIG come from the germline V gene (reference sequence). This CDR3 is built from 14 residues. V lost 5 bases, J lost 8 bases, and 16 bases lay in between. The sample comprised PBMCs or T cells enriched from blood (not recorded which). The rearrangement links TRBV30 to TRBJ1-6; D gene uncertain. This TCR derives from a woman younger than 45 who had been exposed to COVID-19. The CDR3 is CAWGSVDIDSPLHF. In nucleotides, the CDR3 is TGTGCCTGGGGGTCCGTCGACATCGATTCACCCCTCCACTTT.